This TCR beta chain derives from a study of CD8+CD57+ T cells in acquired aplastic anemia. Study background: Sorted cells (CD4+ and CD8+) yielded DNA amounts that averaged approximately 3.1 ug. In CD4+ cells, healthy donors produced an average of approximately 10 million reads. Study results and caveats: Controls did not differ significantly from patients in CD8+ Simpson's diversity.

TCR beta VDJ combinations and CDR3 sequences were profiled from genomic DNA. TCRdb recomputed calls from the reads with MiXCR, one row per CDR3 protein. The sample has about 190,000 distinct CDR3 sequences, less than 70% seen once. The germline CDR1 and CDR2 sequences are DFQATT and SNEGSKA (reference sequence). The CDR3 loop spans 15 amino acids. The junction had 6 bases not matched to a gene; V was cut back by 5 bases and J by 4 bases. This clonotype was seen at least ten times. Its target is not known. What was sequenced was sorted CD4+, CD8+, or CD8+CD57+ T cells (not recorded which) from PBMCs. The chain joins TRBV20-1 to TRBJ2-1; 12 bases are shared with TRBD2. The sequence came from a human donor in good health, serving as a control. CDR3 protein: CSAQLAGGLYNEQFF. CDR3 nucleotide sequence: TGCAGTGCTCAACTAGCGGGGGGCCTTTACAATGAGCAGTTCTTC.